The clone carrying this T cell receptor beta chain was seen a few times. This sample was included in a study of patients and donors after allogeneic stem cell transplantation. CDR3 length equals 14 residues. V lost 2 bases and J 3 bases, leaving 11 bases between the germline ends. Germline V gives CDR1 MDHEN, CDR2 SYDVKM. Each CDR3 protein is one row after TCRdb ran MiXCR on the RT-PCR reads. The sample shows 150,000 to 200,000 distinct CDR3 sequences, about 24% of them seen only once. V usage is TRBV28 and J usage is TRBJ2-7; a weak D match, TRBD1 (6 bases). The material sequenced was blood, either unsorted or a sorted T cell fraction (not recorded which). This TCR derives from a human donor who was either an allogeneic HSCT recipient or a stem cell or donor lymphocyte infusion donor (not recorded which). It is not recorded whose cells these are; they may come from a transplant donor. The CDR3 DNA follows: TGTGCCAGCAGTTTAAGGGACATCTACTACGAGCAGTACTTC. Translated: CASSLRDIYYEQYF.